Below are 31 T cell receptor beta chains sequenced from a single sample in a study of cytomegalovirus exposure and HLA in healthy donors. In the PCR, 60 Vbeta and 13 Jbeta primers were used. Measured with immunoSEQ multiplex PCR; TCRdb has only the in-frame clones, and not every one. The table lists tens of thousands of clones, roughly 66% of them singletons, with roughly 2.2% in the top ten. What was sequenced was PBMCs. Every receptor here comes from a man under 40 in good health and CMV-seronegative.

The chain couples TRBV6-6 to TRBJ2-5, with 8 positions matching TRBD1. Trimming cost V 4 bases and J 3 bases; bases outside gene matches: 4. The CDR3 consists of 14 residues. The V gene's germline CDR1 is MNHNY and CDR2 SVGAGI (reference sequence). The chain's CDR3 is CASSWTGQKETQYF. In DNA, the CDR3 is TGTGCCAGCAGTTGGACAGGGCAGAAAGAGACCCAGTACTTC.

This clone was counted a few times. This chain connects TRBV28 to TRBJ2-7, with TRBD2 identical over 9 bases. The length of the CDR3 is 16 residues. The ends lost 6 bases at V and 0 bases at J; junction bases unmatched: 9. CDR1 is MDHEN and CDR2 is SYDVKM in the germline V gene. Written as DNA, the CDR3 is TGTGCCAGCAGATTAAATAGCGGGAGTCACTCCTACGAGCAGTACTTC. Its protein product is CASRLNSGSHSYEQYF.

The chain is built from TRBV7-8 and TRBJ2-7; D is perhaps TRBD1 (5 bases). Germline-derived CDR1 and CDR2 are SGHVS and FQNEAQ. V was trimmed by 2 bases and J by 6 bases, leaving 5 bases between them. The CDR3 runs 11 residues. The CDR3 loop reads CASSLTGEQYF. In DNA, the CDR3 is TGTGCCAGCAGCTTAACAGGCGAGCAGTACTTC.

The chain carries TRBV21-1 and TRBJ2-7; the table's D call, TRBD2, has no DNA check behind it. TRBV21-1 is a listed pseudogene. CDR3 length: 16 amino acids. In nucleotides, the CDR3 is TGTGCCAGCAGCAAAGCGCGGCGGGGAGAATCCTACGAGCAGTACTTC. Amino acids: CASSKARRGESYEQYF.

The chain is built from TRBV6-1 and TRBJ2-7, with 9 bases matching TRBD1. The length of the CDR3 is 13 residues. Germline V gene data show CDR1 as MNHNS and CDR2 as SASEGT. The V segment lost 10 bases and the J segment 6 bases; nucleotides outside the gene matches: 10. The CDR3 reads CANAGTGLSEQYF. The CDR3 DNA is TGTGCCAATGCCGGGACAGGGCTCTCCGAGCAGTACTTC.

J is TRBJ1-2 and V is TRBV5-6; TRBD1 might be the D (5 bases). The CDR3 spans 12 residues. Germline V gives CDR1 SGHDT, CDR2 YYEEEE. V gave up 0 bases and J gave up 8 bases, with 8 bases separating them. The CDR3 loop is CASSLAGEGYTF. As DNA, the CDR3 is TGTGCCAGCAGCTTGGCGGGGGAAGGCTACACCTTC.

This clone was detected a few times. This chain uses TRBV5-1 with TRBJ1-3, with D tentatively TRBD1 (5 bases). Germline assignment: CDR1 SGHRS and CDR2 YFSETQ. V lost 4 bases and J 2 bases, leaving 13 bases between the germline ends. The CDR3 extends over 15 amino acids. CDR3 sequence reads: CASSGQGDPGNTIYF. Written as DNA, the CDR3 is TGCGCCAGCAGCGGCCAAGGGGATCCTGGAAACACCATATATTTT.

The chain joins TRBV5-1 to TRBJ2-3, with D unresolved. The germline V gene has CDR1 SGHRS and CDR2 YFSETQ. V lost 3 bases and J lost 2, with 10 bases in between. The CDR3 runs to 14 residues. The DNA for the CDR3 is TGCGCCAGCAGCTGGAAGGAGAACACAGATACGCAGTATTTT. This translates into CASSWKENTDTQYF.

The V gene is TRBV2, the J gene TRBJ1-6, with TRBD1 matching 7 bases. V dropped 8 bases and J dropped 9; count of bases not matched to a gene: 13. Germline CDR1 reads SNHLY; CDR2 reads FYNNEI. The CDR3 is made up of 15 amino acids. This CDR3 is CASLLNGQVSSPLHF. For the CDR3, the DNA is TGTGCCAGCCTTCTGAACGGACAGGTTTCTTCACCCCTCCACTTT.

This chain uses TRBV6-6 with TRBJ1-2; unclear D gene. The germline CDR1 and CDR2 sequences are MNHNY and SVGAGI (reference sequence). The CDR3 is 12 residues long. The V and J ends lost 5 bases and 0 bases respectively, with 4 bases between them. CDR3 loop: CASSQTNYGYTF. DNA for the CDR3: TGTGCCAGCAGTCAGACTAACTATGGCTACACCTTC.

This chain links TRBV10-2 with TRBJ1-4; perhaps TRBD1 as D (6 bases). The CDR3 loop spans 15 amino acids. Looked up from germline, CDR1 is WSHSY and CDR2 is SAAADI. Between the trimmed V and J ends, which lost 2 bases and 2 bases, there was a span of 9 bases. This CDR3 is CASSEAGATNEKLFF. DNA for the CDR3: TGCGCCAGCAGTGAGGCAGGGGCGACTAATGAAAAACTGTTTTTT.

J is TRBJ2-7 and V is TRBV23-1; D is undetermined. TRBV23-1 is recorded as an ORF, its role being uncertain. The CDR3 runs to 15 residues. Trimming removed 4 bases at V and 0 bases at J, with 13 bases between. In DNA form, the CDR3 reads TGCGCCAGCAGTCTGTCAGGCTCCCGCTCCTACGAGCAGTACTTC. Encoded protein: CASSLSGSRSYEQYF.

J is TRBJ2-3 and V is TRBV10-2; TRBD2 matches 7 bases. This CDR3 spans 16 amino acids. The germline V gene has CDR1 WSHSY and CDR2 SAAADI. V lost 2 bases to trimming and J lost 0 bases; unmatched junction nucleotides: 5. The CDR3: CASSEETSASTDTQYF. CDR3 bases: TGCGCCAGCAGTGAGGAAACTAGCGCTAGCACAGATACGCAGTATTTT.

The chain combines TRBV28 with TRBJ1-1, with 7 bases matching TRBD1. Germline lookup yields CDR1 MDHEN and CDR2 SYDVKM. The CDR3 loop spans 14 amino acids. Unmatched junction bases numbered 8, after V lost 7 bases and J lost 3 bases. The CDR3 loop reads CASKQGRRDTEAFF. DNA for the CDR3: TGTGCCAGCAAACAGGGGAGGCGTGACACTGAAGCTTTCTTT.

V usage is TRBV5-4 and J usage is TRBJ2-5; D remains ambiguous. The CDR3 loop spans 15 amino acids. Trimming took off 0 bases at V and 4 bases at J, with 13 bases between the two ends. CDR1 is SGHNT, CDR2 YYREEE, per germline (reference sequence). CDR3 amino acids: CASSLGAFAGETQYF. CDR3 bases: TGTGCCAGCAGCTTGGGGGCATTCGCCGGAGAGACCCAGTACTTC. The variable domain in full, with the rest retrieved from reference TRBV5-4 and TRBJ2-5, is ETGVTQSPTHLIKTRGQQVTLRCSSQSGHNTVSWYQQALGQGPQFIFQYYREEENGRGNFPPRFSGLQFPNYSSELNVNALELDDSALYLCASSLGAFAGETQYFGPGTRLLVL.

V usage is TRBV7-6 and J usage is TRBJ1-3; 9 nucleotides match TRBD1. This CDR3 contains 18 residues. The ends lost 3 bases at V and 4 bases at J; junction bases unmatched: 13. CDR1 and CDR2 from the germline V gene are SGHVS and FNYEAQ. CDR3 sequence reads: CASSFRYTGTGPGNTIYF. CDR3 bases: TGTGCCAGCAGCTTTCGATACACCGGGACAGGGCCAGGAAACACCATATATTTT.

V gene TRBV10-3 combines with J gene TRBJ1-2; 9 nucleotides match TRBD1. Germline V CDR1 and CDR2: ENHRY, SYGVKD. This CDR3 spans 14 amino acids. V lost 11 bases and J lost 0; bases outside the gene matches: 7. DNA for the CDR3: TGTGCCGGACGGACAGGGGCGTCTAACTATGGCTACACCTTC. It translates to CAGRTGASNYGYTF.

The sample holds one count of this clone. The chain recombines TRBV29-1 with TRBJ2-7, with 10 bases matching TRBD1. V lost 4 bases and J lost 3; bases outside the gene matches: 3. Germline CDR1 is SQVTM and CDR2 is ANQGSEA. This CDR3 region has 13 residues. The CDR3 DNA reads as TGCAGCGTTGGGACAGGGGGAAACTACGAGCAGTACTTC. Residues: CSVGTGGNYEQYF.

The chain uses TRBV5-1 and TRBJ1-1, with D possibly TRBD1 on 5 matching bases. The CDR3 spans 13 residues. The V gene's germline CDR1 is SGHRS and CDR2 YFSETQ. The ends were cut back, 1 base at V and 5 bases at J, with 9 bases in the middle. CDR3 residues: CASSLQGRTEAFF. CDR3 DNA sequence: TGCGCCAGCAGCTTGCAGGGTAGGACTGAAGCTTTCTTT.

The chain links TRBV2 to TRBJ2-1; perhaps TRBD2 as D (7 bases). The CDR3 has 15 amino acids. From germline, CDR1 is SNHLY and CDR2 FYNNEI. Deletions cut 8 bases from V and 6 bases from J, with 20 bases between. For the CDR3, the DNA is TGTGCCAGCCGCGGGGGCCCCGGATTTGGCAATGAGCAGTTCTTC. Protein: CASRGGPGFGNEQFF. The whole variable domain, filled in from reference TRBV2 and TRBJ2-1, reads EPEVTQTPSHQVTQMGQEVILRCVPISNHLYFYWYRQILGQKVEFLVSFYNNEISEKSEIFDDQFSVERPDGSNFTLKIRSTKLEDSAMYFCASRGGPGFGNEQFFGPGTRLTVL.

The chain uses TRBV7-9 and TRBJ1-4; 9 bases are shared with TRBD1. V was clipped by 4 bases and J by 7 bases; unmatched bases: 4. Germline CDR1 is SEHNR and CDR2 is FQNEAQ (reference sequence). This CDR3 region has 14 residues. CDR3 nucleotide sequence: TGTGCCAGCAGCTCCCGGGACAGGGCTGAAAAACTGTTTTTT. This sequence encodes CASSSRDRAEKLFF. Drawing the rest from reference TRBV7-9 and TRBJ1-4, the complete variable domain is DTGVSQNPRHKITKRGQNVTFRCDPISEHNRLYWYRQTLGQGPEFLTYFQNEAQLEKSRLLSDRFSAERPKGSFSTLEIQRTEQGDSAMYLCASSSRDRAEKLFFGSGTQLSVL.

J is TRBJ2-1 and V is TRBV28, with D maybe TRBD2 (6 bases). Trimming cost V 3 bases and J 3 bases, with 15 bases left between them. Germline V lookup: CDR1 MDHEN, CDR2 SYDVKM. This CDR3 spans 16 amino acids. DNA for the CDR3: TGTGCCAGCAGTTTCACTAGCCGCAGCCTCTACAATGAGCAGTTCTTC. Protein sequence: CASSFTSRSLYNEQFF.

The chain recombines TRBV30 with TRBJ2-5; 7 bases agree with TRBD1. The ends lost 1 base at V and 1 base at J; junction bases unmatched: 3. The CDR3 is made up of 14 amino acids. CDR1 and CDR2 (germline): GTSNPN, SVGIG (reference sequence). CDR3 bases: TGTGCCTGGAGTGCGGGGACAGCCCAAGAGACCCAGTACTTC. Translated: CAWSAGTAQETQYF.

The chain uses TRBV30 and TRBJ1-6; perhaps TRBD1 as D (6 bases). Germline V CDR1 and CDR2: GTSNPN, SVGIG (reference sequence). The CDR3 covers 14 residues. V lost 5 bases and J 0 bases, leaving 8 bases between the germline ends. The CDR3 DNA reads as TGTGCCTGGGTGACAGGCTCCTATAATTCACCCCTCCACTTT. Translated: CAWVTGSYNSPLHF.

This rearrangement joins TRBV10-3 to TRBJ1-6; no firm D call. CDR1 is ENHRY, CDR2 SYGVKD, per germline. The length of the CDR3 is 14 residues. V was cut by 3 bases and J by 6 bases, with 9 bases left in between. This chain's CDR3 is CAISEPQINSPLHF. The CDR3 DNA reads as TGTGCCATCAGTGAACCACAGATTAATTCACCCCTCCACTTT.

The rearrangement links TRBV7-3 to TRBJ1-4, with no clear D. Germline CDR1 and CDR2: SGHTA and FQGTGA. Trimming removed 2 bases from V and 0 bases from J, with 4 bases in between. The length of the CDR3 is 14 residues. The CDR3 region has the DNA TGTGCCAGCAGCTTAGGCCCAACTAATGAAAAACTGTTTTTT. Translated: CASSLGPTNEKLFF.

This sequence joins TRBV27 and TRBJ2-1; a possible D gene is TRBD2 (6 bases). The germline gives CDR1 MNHEY, CDR2 SMNVEV (reference sequence). Trimming took 0 bases from V and 8 from J, leaving 17 bases between them. The CDR3 is 16 residues long. CDR3 DNA: TGTGCCAGCAGTTTATCCGGAGGAGGGCCAGGTGATGAGCAGTTCTTC. Translation: CASSLSGGGPGDEQFF.

The V gene is TRBV28, the J gene TRBJ1-2, with 10 nucleotides matching TRBD1. The trim removed 6 bases at V and 8 bases at J, leaving 12 bases unmatched. The CDR3 sequence is 15 residues long. Germline CDR1 MDHEN, CDR2 SYDVKM. The DNA of the CDR3 is TGTGCCAGCAGGCGTCATTCGCGGACAGGGGGAGGCTACACCTTC. Its protein product is CASRRHSRTGGGYTF.

The rearrangement joins TRBV1 to TRBJ2-7; the D call TRBD1 from the table was never checked on the DNA. TRBV1 is labeled a pseudogene. This CDR3 comprises 12 residues. CDR3 loop: CTSSHDRQGQYF. The CDR3 DNA follows: TGCACCAGCAGCCATGATCGACAGGGCCAGTACTTC.

The V and J genes are TRBV5-1 and TRBJ2-7, with 7 bases matching TRBD2. Germline lookup yields CDR1 SGHRS and CDR2 YFSETQ. This CDR3 spans 15 amino acids. Losses at the gene ends were 1 base for V and 0 bases for J; bases not matched to a gene: 4. CDR3 bases: TGCGCCAGCAGCTTGTGGAGCGGGGCCTCCTACGAGCAGTACTTC. Encoded protein: CASSLWSGASYEQYF.

This chain connects TRBV7-6 to TRBJ2-2, with a weak D call TRBD1 (5 bases). V was trimmed by 5 bases and J by 6 bases, leaving 13 bases between them. This CDR3 comprises 14 residues. Per germline, CDR1 SGHVS and CDR2 FNYEAQ. CDR3 DNA: TGTGCCAGCAGCGCCAGGGATGGGGCCGGGGAGCTGTTTTTT. As protein: CASSARDGAGELFF.